The clone carrying this T cell receptor beta chain has a count of ten or more. The antigen is unknown. The entry originates in a study of molecular identifiers for immune sequencing clone quantification. On the study more broadly: Across replicate runs, RNA obtained from approximately 20,000 or 98,000 naive CD8 cells was divided into five, with four undergoing sequencing.

TCRdb reprocessed the PCR reads via MiXCR and lists one record per CDR3 protein. The repertoire holds about 320,000 distinct CDR3 sequences, about 21% seen once, with approximately 0.8% in the top ten. Study-level points and caveats: Whereas clones above 20 RNA copies held under 1% of naive-cell molecules, they held over 97% of effector molecules. A single cell's spiked Jurkat TCR RNA was reportedly detectable among approximately 930,000 naive cells.

The CDR3 totals 17 residues. With 2 bases removed from V and 0 bases from J, the gap between germline ends came to 16 bases. CDR1 and CDR2 (germline): SGHVS, FNYEAQ. V is TRBV7-6 and J is TRBJ1-1; D is possibly TRBD1 (6 bases). This receptor was obtained from a human donor in good health. Some libraries in this study had Jurkat cell RNA spiked in. Specimen: naive CD8+ T cells from blood, with Jurkat cell RNA spiked in. The subset is: FACS-sorted CD8+CD4-CCR7+CD45RA+ naive T cells. The CDR3 bases are TGTGCCAGCAGCTTATCCCCTCCTGCAGGGGTGAACACTGAAGCTTTCTTT. Translating it yields CASSLSPPAGVNTEAFF.